These T cell receptor beta chains were read from a single sample in a study of T cell repertoires in cytomegalovirus infection. From the reads, TCRdb called clonotypes with MiXCR, one entry per CDR3 protein. The sample holds fewer than 300,000 distinct CDR3 sequences, under 30% seen once. The sample taken for sequencing was PBMCs. The receptors originated from a human donor in good health (CMV status not recorded). Some clones in this sample may be carry-over from other donors' samples. Each CDR3 is given without its conserved first and last residue. Fields, in order: J gene, V gene, CDR3 protein.

>TRBJ2-5|TRBV28
ASSDTDREGETQY
>TRBJ2-7|TRBV7-9
ASSLRLSEQY
>TRBJ2-1|TRBV27
ASSFRIAGVGYNEQF
>TRBJ2-1|TRBV7-3
ASSLGGLLAGLNNEQF
>TRBJ2-5|TRBV5-1
ASSFTTGLETQY
>TRBJ2-1|TRBV20-1
SARDYRTSGGNEQF
>TRBJ1-1|TRBV19
ASSIVHGSGNTEAF
>TRBJ2-5|TRBV28
ASSSPDRQETQY
>TRBJ2-3|TRBV5-1
ASSFSGGGAWDTQY
>TRBJ2-1|TRBV7-2
ASTSGTSSYNEQF
>TRBJ2-5|TRBV6-6
ASSQQGTGETQY
>TRBJ2-1|TRBV2
ASRYLPPNEQF
>TRBJ2-1|TRBV11-2
ASSLVSGNNENEQF
>TRBJ1-4|TRBV7-6
ASSAQGYEKLF
>TRBJ1-3|TRBV10-3
AISESADGNTIY
>TRBJ2-7|TRBV15
ATSRVGGGEQY
>TRBJ1-2|TRBV12-3/TRBV12-4
ASSHRQGNGYT
>TRBJ2-1|TRBV7-2
ASRPSRVGNEQF
>TRBJ2-7|TRBV11-2
ASSLGLESYEQY
>TRBJ2-7|TRBV7-9
ASSPSGVRGPPAQY
>TRBJ1-1|TRBV29-1
SVAGTGRVNTEAF
>TRBJ1-1|TRBV15
ATSRVGGRGNTEAF
>TRBJ2-1|TRBV7-2
ASSTSGGRGFSYNEQF
>TRBJ2-1|TRBV15
ATSPLAGVYNEQF
>TRBJ2-1|TRBV24-1
ATSDPLRASGTYNEQF
>TRBJ2-7|TRBV11-2
ASSLRGGGSYEQY
>TRBJ1-5|TRBV6-2/TRBV6-3
ASTSRDRHQPQH
>TRBJ2-3|TRBV7-2
ASSFGFYTDTQY
>TRBJ1-1|TRBV6-1
ASIRGGTEAF
>TRBJ1-5|TRBV28
ASSPPGGLNQPQH
>TRBJ2-7|TRBV7-8
ASSRLRDNYEQY
>TRBJ1-4|TRBV6-6
ASSQGNEKLF
>TRBJ1-1|TRBV5-1
ASSLRGAGVTEAF
>TRBJ2-5|TRBV28
ASSLPATETQY